Following are 26 T cell receptor beta chains from one sample sequenced in a study of early T cells in non-severe SARS-CoV-2 infection. MiXCR, applied by TCRdb to the 5' RACE reads, yields one record per CDR3 protein. Of tens of thousands of distinct CDR3 sequences listed, 12% were seen once; the top ten hold 15% to 20%. Sequencing used whole blood. The receptors here all came from an adult who was a healthcare worker with PCR-confirmed SARS-CoV-2 infection or an uninfected control (not recorded which).

The CDR3 DNA is TGCGCCAGCAGCTCCGCGAGCAGCGCGTCCACTGAAGCTTTCTTT. This sequence encodes CASSSASSASTEAFF. The chain links TRBV5-1 to TRBJ1-1; D not certain. CDR1 is SGHRS, CDR2 YFSETQ, per germline. This CDR3 comprises 15 residues. The V end lost 3 bases, the J end lost 4 bases, and 16 bases lay between the germline ends.

There are a few counts of this clonotype. This chain connects TRBV6-2 or TRBV6-3 to TRBJ2-7, with D hard to call. V was clipped by 2 bases and J by 5 bases, with 4 bases between them. The CDR3 loop spans 11 amino acids. Germline CDR1 is MNHEY and CDR2 is SVGEGT. The DNA of the CDR3 is TGTGCCAGCAGTTACCCTCACGAGCAGTACTTC. This encodes CASSYPHEQYF.

The chain combines TRBV10-3 with TRBJ2-3; perhaps D is TRBD1 or TRBD2 (5 bases each). Germline V lookup: CDR1 ENHRY, CDR2 SYGVKD. The CDR3 is made up of 13 amino acids. V was trimmed by 8 bases and J by 2 bases, leaving 11 bases between them. CDR3 loop: CAIGGRDTDTQYF. For the CDR3, the DNA is TGTGCCATCGGAGGCAGGGACACAGATACGCAGTATTTT.

The chain couples TRBV12-3 or TRBV12-4 to TRBJ2-5; D not resolved. V lost 1 base and J 5 bases, leaving 8 bases between the germline ends. The CDR3 runs 13 residues. Written as DNA, the CDR3 is TGTGCCAGCAGTTTAGAGGGCAAGGAGACCCAGTACTTC. Translated: CASSLEGKETQYF.

This clonotype has a count of ten or more. The chain uses TRBV5-6 and TRBJ1-2; 10 nucleotides line up with TRBD1. V was clipped by 4 bases and J by 4 bases; unmatched bases: 10. This CDR3 spans 16 amino acids. The V gene's germline CDR1 is SGHDT and CDR2 YYEEEE. CDR3 residues: CASSIPTGGAGYGYTF. CDR3 DNA sequence: TGTGCCAGCAGCATCCCGACAGGGGGCGCCGGCTATGGCTACACCTTC.

This clonotype was recorded many times. The gene calls are TRBV20-1 and TRBJ2-7; D gene unclear. The germline V and J ends were trimmed by 3 bases and 4 bases, with 13 bases remaining between them. Germline CDR1 DFQATT, CDR2 SNEGSKA (reference sequence). The CDR3 is 13 amino acids. CDR3 in amino acids: CSASAPPKYEQYF. The CDR3 DNA reads TGCAGTGCTAGCGCGCCACCAAAGTACGAGCAGTACTTC.

This sequence joins TRBV4-2 and TRBJ2-5, with D uncertain. The CDR3 has 14 residues. The V gene's germline CDR1 is LGHNA and CDR2 YNFKEQ. V shed 1 base and J shed 3 bases, with 9 bases lying between them. CDR3 loop: CASSQGWAEETQYF. DNA for the CDR3: TGTGCCAGCAGCCAAGGTTGGGCGGAAGAGACCCAGTACTTC.

This clonotype showed up many times. This chain links TRBV6-4 with TRBJ1-5; D remains unclear. Germline V CDR1 and CDR2: MRHNA, SNTAGT. Trimming left V 3 bases short and J 6 bases short, with 3 bases between. The CDR3 extends over 11 amino acids. CDR3 nucleotide sequence: TGTGCCAGCAGTGAGCCTCAGCCCCAGCATTTT. Translation: CASSEPQPQHF.

The rearrangement joins TRBV2 to TRBJ1-5; a weak D match, TRBD1 (6 bases). Looked up from germline, CDR1 is SNHLY and CDR2 is FYNNEI. V was pared by 6 bases and J by 6 bases, with 12 bases between. The CDR3 spans 13 residues. CDR3 amino acids: CASRDRETQPQHF. CDR3 nucleotides: TGTGCCAGCAGGGACAGAGAAACTCAGCCCCAGCATTTT.

This clonotype was seen many times. V usage is TRBV18 and J usage is TRBJ2-5; D call uncertain. The germline V and J ends were trimmed by 3 bases and 3 bases, with 8 bases remaining between them. Germline CDR1 reads KGHSH; CDR2 reads LQKENI. This CDR3 is 13 amino acids long. The CDR3, as DNA: TGTGCCAGCTCACCCACTGGGAAAGAGACCCAGTACTTC. Protein: CASSPTGKETQYF.

Many counts were recorded for this clonotype. This rearrangement joins TRBV20-1 to TRBJ2-1; TRBD1 is a possible D gene (6 bases). This CDR3 is built from 14 residues. From germline, CDR1 is DFQATT and CDR2 SNEGSKA (reference sequence). Trimming shortened V by 2 bases and J by 13 bases, and 21 bases separated the two germline ends. CDR3 protein: CSARNPLWDKEQFF. The CDR3 coding sequence is TGCAGTGCTAGAAATCCCCTGTGGGACAAGGAACAGTTCTTC.

The sample holds many counts of this clonotype. The rearrangement links TRBV20-1 to TRBJ2-7; 7 bases line up with TRBD1. After removal of 6 bases from V and 6 bases from J, the junction contained 14 bases not matched to a gene. The germline V gene has CDR1 DFQATT and CDR2 SNEGSKA (reference sequence). CDR3 length equals 14 residues. The CDR3 DNA follows: TGCAGTGCCCCCCCCCTGGGGCAGGGGGTCGAGCAGTACTTC. Its protein is CSAPPLGQGVEQYF.

Remarks on this clonotype: A much larger clone differs by one base, so this may be a read error. In this CDR3 the conserved last residue, phenylalanine or tryptophan, is missing, so a read error is likely. Written as DNA, the CDR3 is TGTGCCAGCAGTTTCAGCGGGAGGGCCAGGGATGAGCAGTTCATC. This gives the protein CASSFSGRARDEQFI. The genes are TRBV28 and TRBJ2-1; 10 bases agree with TRBD2. V lost 3 bases and J lost 8; bases outside the gene matches: 7. The CDR3 totals 15 residues. From germline, CDR1 is MDHEN and CDR2 SYDVKM.

The sample holds many counts of this clonotype. This chain links TRBV9 with TRBJ2-1; no clear D. Germline CDR1 SGDLS, CDR2 YYNGEE. The CDR3 length is 14 residues. Trimming removed 3 bases at V and 3 bases at J, with 10 bases between. The CDR3 here is CASSGPSGYNEQFF. CDR3 nucleotide sequence: TGTGCCAGCAGCGGGCCCTCAGGCTACAATGAGCAGTTCTTC.

This clonotype was observed a single time. The J gene is TRBJ1-6, the V gene TRBV30; D uncertain. Germline V lookup: CDR1 GTSNPN, CDR2 SVGIG (reference sequence). Trimming shortened V by 3 bases and J by 6 bases, and 9 bases separated the two germline ends. The CDR3 is 13 residues long. The CDR3 nucleotides are TGTGCCTGGAGATTACAGATTAATTCACCCCTCCACTTT. This sequence encodes CAWRLQINSPLHF.

This clonotype was seen more than once but under ten times. This sequence joins TRBV12-3 or TRBV12-4 and TRBJ2-1; D assignment may be TRBD1 or TRBD2 (5 bases each). This CDR3 is built from 15 residues. V lost 5 bases to trimming and J lost 5 bases, with 16 bases between them. The CDR3 region is CASSASGGGNNEQFF. CDR3 DNA: TGTGCCAGCAGTGCCTCTGGGGGTGGGAACAATGAGCAGTTCTTC.

V is TRBV2 and J is TRBJ2-1; 9 positions agree with TRBD2. The CDR3 sequence is 14 residues long. Germline V gene sequence: CDR1 SNHLY, CDR2 FYNNEI. V shed 1 base, J shed 8 bases, and the junction held 3 bases outside the gene matches. The CDR3 is CASSEGGRADEQFF. Here the CDR3 DNA reads TGTGCCAGCAGTGAAGGCGGGAGGGCCGATGAGCAGTTCTTC.

The chain has TRBV20-1 and TRBJ1-2; unclear D gene. This CDR3 is built from 11 residues. Per germline, CDR1 DFQATT and CDR2 SNEGSKA (reference sequence). In DNA, the CDR3 is TGCGGTGAACGGTTGCGTCATGGCTACACCTTC. Translated: CGERLRHGYTF.

This clonotype was recorded a few times. The chain links TRBV4-2 to TRBJ2-7; D remains ambiguous. CDR3 size: 14 residues. The V end was cut by 1 base, the J end by 5 bases, with 12 bases between. Per germline, CDR1 LGHNA and CDR2 YNFKEQ. CDR3 sequence: CASSQGPFTHEQYF. The CDR3 DNA reads TGTGCCAGCAGCCAAGGGCCGTTTACCCACGAGCAGTACTTC.

CDR3 bases: TGTGCCAGCAGCTGGCAAGATACGCAGTATTTT. Amino acids: CASSWQDTQYF. This chain joins TRBV7-9 and TRBJ2-3; D is uncertain. Trimming pared 4 bases from V and 5 bases from J, leaving 4 bases between. CDR1 and CDR2 (germline): SEHNR, FQNEAQ (reference sequence). The CDR3 extends over 11 amino acids. Supplemented by reference TRBV7-9 and TRBJ2-3, the full variable domain reads DTGVSQNPRHKITKRGQNVTFRCDPISEHNRLYWYRQTLGQGPEFLTYFQNEAQLEKSRLLSDRFSAERPKGSFSTLEIQRTEQGDSAMYLCASSWQDTQYFGPGTRLTVL.

In this sample, this clonotype turned up a few times. The chain is built from TRBV6-2 or TRBV6-3 and TRBJ2-3, with D perhaps TRBD2 (6 bases). Germline V gene lookup returns CDR1 MNHEY and CDR2 SVGEGT. This CDR3 has 14 residues. The ends were cut back, 4 bases at V and 0 bases at J, with 8 bases in the middle. This chain's CDR3 is CASSSSGSTDTQYF. The CDR3 DNA sequence: TGTGCCAGCAGTTCCAGCGGGAGCACAGATACGCAGTATTTT.

This clonotype was found many times. The chain uses TRBV12-3 or TRBV12-4 and TRBJ1-3; D perhaps matches TRBD1 (5 bases). CDR3 length equals 19 residues. V was trimmed by 4 bases and J by 1 base, leaving 23 bases between them. The CDR3: CASSSGGGGTGASGNTIYF. The CDR3 bases are TGTGCCAGCAGTTCCGGGGGGGGAGGAACAGGAGCGTCTGGAAACACCATATATTTT.

Many counts were recorded for this clonotype. V is TRBV10-3 and J is TRBJ2-7; 8 bases match TRBD1. Per the germline V gene, CDR1 is ENHRY and CDR2 is SYGVKD. The CDR3 runs 12 residues. J was trimmed by 3 bases and V by 11 bases; bases with no gene match: 6. The CDR3 loop reads CAAGTGFYEQYF. CDR3 in DNA: TGTGCCGCGGGGACAGGTTTCTACGAGCAGTACTTC.

V usage is TRBV11-3 and J usage is TRBJ2-7; TRBD1 aligns across 8 bases. V shed 5 bases, J shed 3 bases, and the junction held 6 bases outside the gene matches. The CDR3 has 14 amino acids. CDR1 and CDR2 (germline): SGHNT, YENEEA. In nucleotides, the CDR3 is TGTGCCAGCAGCCCAGGGACAGGACACTACGAGCAGTACTTC. Translating it yields CASSPGTGHYEQYF.

At least ten counts were recorded for this clonotype. CDR3 in amino acids: CSARTSGALQETQYF. The CDR3 nucleotides read TGCAGTGCTAGAACTAGCGGAGCTCTCCAAGAGACCCAGTACTTC. The genes are TRBV20-1 and TRBJ2-5; 8 bases align to TRBD2. CDR1 is DFQATT and CDR2 is SNEGSKA in the germline V gene (reference sequence). CDR3 length: 15 amino acids. Trimming took 2 bases from V and 1 from J; bases not matched to a gene: 6.

This clonotype has at least ten counts. V is TRBV7-2 and J is TRBJ1-2; 10 bases align to TRBD1. With V trimmed by 5 bases and J by 6 bases, 6 bases remained unmatched. Germline V gene lookup returns CDR1 SGHTA and CDR2 FQGNSA. CDR3 length: 14 residues. This CDR3 reads CASSPGDRGNGYTF. The CDR3 region has the DNA TGTGCCAGCAGCCCCGGGGACAGGGGTAATGGCTACACCTTC.